This TCR beta chain was recovered during a study of glioma-infiltrating T cells after dendritic cell vaccination. For the study at large: Dendritic cell vaccine was injected intradermally three times, biweekly.

The data were produced by immunoSEQ multiplex PCR, yet TCRdb's version contains in-frame clones alone and is incomplete. Of 99,000 or so clones in the sample, roughly 89% were seen once. The CDR3 covers 15 residues. The ends lost 0 bases at V and 6 bases at J; junction bases unmatched: 7. From germline, CDR1 is SGHAT and CDR2 FQNNGV. Details on this clone: The antigen remains undetermined.

The study, taken as a whole, reports: The cohort had few patients with full blood and tumor sets.

Time point given: after dendritic cell vaccination, including at tumor progression/relapse. This receptor was obtained from a human donor with glioblastoma. J is TRBJ1-2 and V is TRBV11-2; TRBD1 matches at 7 bases. The sequences come from blood, collected after dendritic cell vaccination. CDR3 sequence reads: CASSLDLAGGNGYTF. In nucleotides, the CDR3 is TGTGCCAGCAGCTTAGATCTAGCAGGGGGAAATGGCTACACCTTC.